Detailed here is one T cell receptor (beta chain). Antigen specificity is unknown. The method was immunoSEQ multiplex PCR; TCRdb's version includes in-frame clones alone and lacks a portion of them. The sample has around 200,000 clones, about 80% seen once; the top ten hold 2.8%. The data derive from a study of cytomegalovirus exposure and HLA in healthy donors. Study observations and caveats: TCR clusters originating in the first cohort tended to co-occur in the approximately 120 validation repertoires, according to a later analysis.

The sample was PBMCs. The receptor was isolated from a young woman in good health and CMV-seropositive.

The CDR3 bases are TGTGCCAGCAGCCGCCCCGGGACAGGGGGTTACGAGCAGTACTTC. It translates to CASSRPGTGGYEQYF. This chain uses TRBV6-7 with TRBJ2-7; TRBD1 aligns across 11 bases. TRBV6-7 is classed as an ORF, of uncertain function. CDR3 length equals 15 residues. V trimming: 6 bases; J trimming: 4 bases; junction bases outside the gene matches: 8.